This TCR beta chain was sequenced in a study of blood T cell repertoires in COVID-19. Study overall: The origin of the acute and convalescent COVID-19 samples was the United States, Italy and Spain. The analysed material was cDNA or gDNA that came from T cells, B-cell-depleted T cells, or PBMCs.

Original methodology: Estimates of nucleated cell counts were drawn from the amplification of reference gene primers. TCRdb's copy holds only in-frame clones and misses some; the assay was immunoSEQ multiplex PCR. V, J and clone size were drawn from that table, and D and trimming were deduced from the DNA. The repertoire holds about 190,000 clones, with 88% as singletons. This clone showed up just once. The CDR3 spans 15 residues. V lost 8 bases to trimming and J lost 4 bases; unmatched junction nucleotides: 4. The germline gives CDR1 SGHAT, CDR2 FQNNGV. The chain has TRBV11-2 and TRBJ2-2; 13 bases fit TRBD2. Sequenced input: peripheral blood. The TCR was taken from a woman in her 40s who had recovered from COVID-19. CDR3 residues: CASLLAGGSTGELFF. CDR3 in DNA: TGTGCCAGCCTACTAGCGGGAGGGAGCACCGGGGAGCTGTTTTTT. Complete variable domain (other parts from reference TRBV11-2 and TRBJ2-2): EAGVAQSPRYKIIEKRQSVAFWCNPISGHATLYWYQQILGQGPKLLIQFQNNGVVDDSQLPKDRFSAERLKGVDSTLKIQPAKLEDSAVYLCASLLAGGSTGELFFGEGSRLTVL.